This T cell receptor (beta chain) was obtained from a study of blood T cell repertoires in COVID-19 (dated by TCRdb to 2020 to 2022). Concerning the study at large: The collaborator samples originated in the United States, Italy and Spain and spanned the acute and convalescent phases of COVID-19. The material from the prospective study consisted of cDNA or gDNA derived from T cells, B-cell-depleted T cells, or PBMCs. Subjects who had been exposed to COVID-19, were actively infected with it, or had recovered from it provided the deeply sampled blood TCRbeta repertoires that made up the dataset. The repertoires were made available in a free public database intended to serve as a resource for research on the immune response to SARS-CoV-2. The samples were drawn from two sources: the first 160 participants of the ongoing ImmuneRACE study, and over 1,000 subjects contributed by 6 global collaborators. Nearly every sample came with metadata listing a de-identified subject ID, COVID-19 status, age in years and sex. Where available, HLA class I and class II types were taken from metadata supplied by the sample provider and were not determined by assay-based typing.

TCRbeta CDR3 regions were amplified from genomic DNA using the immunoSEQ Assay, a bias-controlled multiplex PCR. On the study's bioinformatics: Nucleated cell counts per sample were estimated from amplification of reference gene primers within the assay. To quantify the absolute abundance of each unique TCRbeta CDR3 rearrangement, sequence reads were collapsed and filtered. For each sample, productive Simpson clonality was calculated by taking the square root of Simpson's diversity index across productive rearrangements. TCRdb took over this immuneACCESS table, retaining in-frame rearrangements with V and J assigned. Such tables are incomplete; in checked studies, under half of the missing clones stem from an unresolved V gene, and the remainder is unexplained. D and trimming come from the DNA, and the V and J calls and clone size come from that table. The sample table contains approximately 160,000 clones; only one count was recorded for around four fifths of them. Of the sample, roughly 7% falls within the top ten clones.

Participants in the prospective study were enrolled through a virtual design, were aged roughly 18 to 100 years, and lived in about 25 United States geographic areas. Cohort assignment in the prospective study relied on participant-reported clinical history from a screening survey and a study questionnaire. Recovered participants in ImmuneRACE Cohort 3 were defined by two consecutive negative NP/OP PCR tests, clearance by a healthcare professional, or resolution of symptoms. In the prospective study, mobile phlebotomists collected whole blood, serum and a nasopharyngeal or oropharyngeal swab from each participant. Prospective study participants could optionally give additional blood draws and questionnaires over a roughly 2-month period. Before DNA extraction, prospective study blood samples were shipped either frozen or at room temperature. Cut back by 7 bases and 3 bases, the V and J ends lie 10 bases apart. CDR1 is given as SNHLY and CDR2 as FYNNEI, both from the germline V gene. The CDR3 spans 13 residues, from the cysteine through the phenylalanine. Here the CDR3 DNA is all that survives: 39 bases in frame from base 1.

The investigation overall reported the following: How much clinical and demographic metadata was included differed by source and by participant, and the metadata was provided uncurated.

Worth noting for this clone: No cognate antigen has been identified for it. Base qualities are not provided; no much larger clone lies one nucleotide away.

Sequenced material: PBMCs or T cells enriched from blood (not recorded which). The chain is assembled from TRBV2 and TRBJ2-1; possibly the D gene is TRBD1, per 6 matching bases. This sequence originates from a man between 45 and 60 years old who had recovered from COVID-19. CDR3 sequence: CASKGEVYNEQFF. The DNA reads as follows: TGTGCCAGCAAGGGGGAAGTCTACAATGAGCAGTTCTTC.